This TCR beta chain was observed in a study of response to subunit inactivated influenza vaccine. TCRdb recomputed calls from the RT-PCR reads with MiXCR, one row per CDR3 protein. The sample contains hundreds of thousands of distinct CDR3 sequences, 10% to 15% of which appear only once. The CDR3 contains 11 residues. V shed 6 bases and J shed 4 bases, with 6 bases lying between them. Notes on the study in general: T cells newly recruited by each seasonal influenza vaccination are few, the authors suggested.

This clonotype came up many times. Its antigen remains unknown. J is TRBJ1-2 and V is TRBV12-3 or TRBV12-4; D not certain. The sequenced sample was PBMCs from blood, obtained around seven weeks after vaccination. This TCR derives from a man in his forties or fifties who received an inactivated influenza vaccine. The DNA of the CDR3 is TGTGCCAGCAGCGAGGGCTATGGCTACACCTTC. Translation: CASSEGYGYTF.